The 20 T cell receptor beta chains listed next were all sequenced from one sample in a study of glioma-infiltrating T cells after dendritic cell vaccination. TCRdb's copy holds only in-frame clones and misses some; the assay was immunoSEQ multiplex PCR. Of 90,000 or so clones in the sample, roughly 77% are singletons; the top ten hold 2% to 2.5%. The time point here: after dendritic cell vaccination, including at tumor progression/relapse. Sequenced material: blood, taken after dendritic cell vaccination. The source of these receptors is a human donor with glioblastoma.

V and J are TRBV18 and TRBJ1-3; 7 bases agree with TRBD1. The CDR3 spans 14 residues. Trimming cost V 2 bases and J 4 bases; bases outside gene matches: 2. The V gene's germline CDR1 is KGHSH and CDR2 LQKENI. CDR3 DNA: TGTGCCAGCTCACCAGGGGGACAGGGAAACACCATATATTTT. This translates into CASSPGGQGNTIYF.

V is TRBV15 and J is TRBJ2-7; TRBD1 is a possible D gene (5 bases). Trimming stripped 1 base from V and 3 bases from J, with 7 bases between. The germline CDR1 and CDR2 sequences are LNHNV and YYDKDF (reference sequence). There are 13 residues in the CDR3. For the CDR3, the DNA is TGTGCCACCAGCAGAGGCACAGGCTACGAGCAGTACGTC. Encoded protein: CATSRGTGYEQYV.

V and J are TRBV12-5 and TRBJ2-1, with TRBD1 as a possible D gene (6 bases). From germline, CDR1 is LGHNT and CDR2 FRNRAP. V gave up 0 bases and J gave up 9 bases, with 12 bases separating them. This CDR3 comprises 14 residues. The CDR3 loop is CASGLVPTGSEQFF. The CDR3 bases are TGTGCTAGTGGTTTGGTACCCACAGGGAGTGAGCAGTTCTTC.

CDR3 in amino acids: CASSESAGDTGELFF. The CDR3 coding sequence is TGTGCCAGCAGTGAATCAGCAGGGGACACCGGGGAGCTGTTTTTT. The J gene is TRBJ2-2, the V gene TRBV6-1, with D perhaps matching TRBD1 (6 bases). The length of the CDR3 is 15 residues. Trimming pared 2 bases from V and 3 bases from J, leaving 10 bases between. CDR1 and CDR2 (germline): MNHNS, SASEGT.

The V call is TRBV13, the J call TRBJ2-3; TRBD2 matches 9 bases. J was trimmed by 3 bases and V by 3 bases; bases with no gene match: 13. CDR1 is PRHDT, CDR2 FYEKMQ, per germline (reference sequence). This CDR3 has 18 residues. CDR3 bases: TGTGCCAGCAGCTTTGTGGGGATGGGTAGCGGGAGAACAGATACGCAGTATTTT. Its translation: CASSFVGMGSGRTDTQYF.

This clone showed up just a few times. The chain recombines TRBV5-4 with TRBJ1-4; 7 nucleotides match TRBD1. V dropped 4 bases and J dropped 7; count of bases not matched to a gene: 4. The CDR3 loop spans 13 amino acids. Germline V gene lookup returns CDR1 SGHNT and CDR2 YYREEE (reference sequence). CDR3 loop: CASSMGQIEKLFF. The CDR3 coding sequence is TGTGCCAGCAGCATGGGACAGATTGAAAAACTGTTTTTT. The variable domain in full, completed from reference TRBV5-4 and TRBJ1-4, reads ETGVTQSPTHLIKTRGQQVTLRCSSQSGHNTVSWYQQALGQGPQFIFQYYREEENGRGNFPPRFSGLQFPNYSSELNVNALELDDSALYLCASSMGQIEKLFFGSGTQLSVL.

This chain uses TRBV2 with TRBJ1-4, with 10 bases identical to TRBD1. CDR1 is SNHLY, CDR2 FYNNEI, per germline. The CDR3 covers 15 residues. The junction had 1 base not matched to a gene; V was cut back by 6 bases and J by 0 bases. CDR3: CASRGTGATNEKLFF. The CDR3 DNA is TGTGCCAGCAGGGGGACAGGGGCAACTAATGAAAAACTGTTTTTT.

V is TRBV7-8 and J is TRBJ1-2; TRBD1 matches at 7 bases. Germline values: CDR1 SGHVS, CDR2 FQNEAQ. The CDR3 has 14 amino acids. J lost 0 bases, V lost 5 bases, and 3 bases had no gene match. CDR3 sequence: CASSLGQANYGYTF. In nucleotides, the CDR3 is TGTGCCAGCAGCCTAGGACAGGCTAACTATGGCTACACCTTC.

The chain links TRBV14 to TRBJ1-2, with TRBD1 as a possible D gene (6 bases). Germline V lookup: CDR1 SGHDN, CDR2 FVKESK. Trimming took off 1 base at V and 2 bases at J, with 11 bases between the two ends. The CDR3 loop spans 15 amino acids. In DNA form, the CDR3 reads TGTGCCAGCAGCCAAGTTTCCAGGGGAAACTATGGCTACACCTTC. Its translation: CASSQVSRGNYGYTF.

V gene TRBV5-1 combines with J gene TRBJ2-2; 8 bases are a match to TRBD2. The CDR3 length is 18 residues. V trimming: 1 base; J trimming: 1 base; junction bases outside the gene matches: 9. Germline loops: CDR1 SGHRS, CDR2 YFSETQ. The CDR3 protein is CASSLSVLAGGNTGELFF. The CDR3 nucleotides read TGCGCCAGCAGCTTGTCGGTTCTCGCGGGAGGGAACACCGGGGAGCTGTTTTTT.

This clone occurred a few times. The chain combines TRBV5-4 with TRBJ2-5; 8 bases are shared with TRBD1. Germline V lookup: CDR1 SGHNT, CDR2 YYREEE (reference sequence). The CDR3 sequence is 14 residues long. Unmatched junction bases numbered 5, after V lost 2 bases and J lost 5 bases. The CDR3 spells CASSLQGVRETQYF. CDR3 coding DNA: TGTGCCAGCAGCTTACAGGGGGTTAGGGAGACCCAGTACTTC. Supplemented by reference TRBV5-4 and TRBJ2-5, the full variable domain reads ETGVTQSPTHLIKTRGQQVTLRCSSQSGHNTVSWYQQALGQGPQFIFQYYREEENGRGNFPPRFSGLQFPNYSSELNVNALELDDSALYLCASSLQGVRETQYFGPGTRLLVL.

The gene calls are TRBV6-1 and TRBJ1-2; D may be TRBD1 (5 bases). The CDR3 covers 15 residues. Deletions cut 1 base from V and 0 bases from J, with 9 bases between. Germline CDR1 MNHNS, CDR2 SASEGT. CDR3: CASSEGQGSNYGYTF. In DNA form, the CDR3 reads TGTGCCAGCAGTGAAGGGCAGGGATCTAACTATGGCTACACCTTC.

The rearrangement joins TRBV19 to TRBJ2-1; 9 positions match TRBD1. V dropped 6 bases and J dropped 10; count of bases not matched to a gene: 13. Germline lookup yields CDR1 LNHDA and CDR2 SQIVND (reference sequence). This CDR3 region has 15 residues. In nucleotides, the CDR3 is TGTGCCAGTAGCCAGGACAGGGGCGCAGGGGGGGAGCAGTTCTTC. Its protein is CASSQDRGAGGEQFF. The whole variable domain, remainder taken from reference TRBV19 and TRBJ2-1, is DGGITQSPKYLFRKEGQNVTLSCEQNLNHDAMYWYRQDPGQGLRLIYYSQIVNDFQKGDIAEGYSVSREKKESFPLTVTSAQKNPTAFYLCASSQDRGAGGEQFFGPGTRLTVL.

This chain joins TRBV27 and TRBJ1-3; 9 nucleotides line up with TRBD1. The CDR3 contains 17 residues. CDR1 and CDR2 (germline): MNHEY, SMNVEV (reference sequence). V lost 3 bases and J lost 0; bases outside the gene matches: 6. The CDR3 nucleotides read TGTGCCAGCAGTTTGGGACAGGGAGGGAACTCTGGAAACACCATATATTTT. Translated: CASSLGQGGNSGNTIYF.

The chain couples TRBV2 to TRBJ1-2, with 10 bases matching TRBD1. Unmatched junction bases numbered 12, after V lost 6 bases and J lost 8 bases. Germline V gives CDR1 SNHLY, CDR2 FYNNEI. The CDR3 covers 15 residues. The CDR3, as DNA: TGTGCCAGCAGCTCTACCCGGGACAGGGGAGAGGGCTACACCTTC. Protein: CASSSTRDRGEGYTF.

The CDR3 spells CASSLAGGQGERVRYGYTF. In DNA form, the CDR3 reads TGTGCCAGCAGCTTGGCCGGGGGACAGGGAGAAAGGGTGCGCTATGGCTACACCTTC. This chain uses TRBV5-6 with TRBJ1-2; 9 bases are shared with TRBD1. Per the germline V gene, CDR1 is SGHDT and CDR2 is YYEEEE. The V gene end was trimmed by 0 bases and the J gene end by 4 bases; junction bases not matched to a gene: 16. The CDR3 runs to 19 residues.

The chain employs TRBV7-9 and TRBJ2-5; 8 bases match TRBD2. CDR1 and CDR2 from the germline V gene are SEHNR and FQNEAQ (reference sequence). The CDR3 sequence is 17 residues long. V was clipped by 1 base and J by 2 bases; unmatched bases: 9. The CDR3 spells CASSLVGSGNWQETQYF. The CDR3, as DNA: TGTGCCAGCAGCTTAGTTGGTAGCGGGAACTGGCAAGAGACCCAGTACTTC.

CDR3: CASSSPGQGASGYTF. DNA of the CDR3: TGTGCCAGCAGCTCGCCGGGACAGGGGGCCAGTGGCTACACCTTC. The V and J genes are TRBV7-3 and TRBJ1-2; 12 bases line up with TRBD1. J gave up 7 bases and V 4 bases, and 7 bases lay outside the gene matches. This CDR3 is 15 amino acids long. The germline gives CDR1 SGHTA, CDR2 FQGTGA.

The CDR3 DNA reads TGCAGCGTCCTGACTGAAACTAACTATGGCTACACCTTC. It specifies CSVLTETNYGYTF. The chain is built from TRBV29-1 and TRBJ1-2; D is ambiguous. Trimming stripped 6 bases from V and 0 bases from J, with 11 bases between. Germline V gives CDR1 SQVTM, CDR2 ANQGSEA. CDR3 length: 13 amino acids.

This clone was picked up a small number of times. This chain joins TRBV28 and TRBJ2-7; the match to TRBD2 covers 8 bases. The CDR3 totals 19 residues. Looked up from germline, CDR1 is MDHEN and CDR2 is SYDVKM. The V and J ends lost 6 bases and 6 bases, in that order; junction bases with no gene match: 25. The CDR3 protein is CASSLSPGLGSAYDSEQYV. The CDR3 DNA reads as TGTGCCAGCAGCCTAAGTCCGGGACTAGGGTCTGCCTACGACTCCGAGCAGTACGTC.